Here is one TCR beta chain with its context. The germline V gene has CDR1 SGHTA and CDR2 FQGNSA. V lost 6 bases and J lost 16, with 22 bases in between. The length of the CDR3 is 13 residues. This record belongs to a study of shared clonotypes between healthy human individuals. Clones were sequenced by immunoSEQ multiplex PCR, and TCRdb holds only the in-frame ones, with some missing. The sample contains a few million clones, about 94% of which appear only once. The TCR originated in a man in his late teens or twenties in good health. Sequenced material: naive CD4+ T cells sorted from blood. As to subset: CD45RA+ positively selected. The chain is built from TRBV7-2 and TRBJ2-1, with a weak D call TRBD2 (6 bases). The CDR3 loop is CASRGVGETRQFF. The CDR3 DNA follows: TGTGCCAGCAGAGGTGTTGGGGAGACTAGGCAATTCTTC. The variable domain in full, completed from reference TRBV7-2 and TRBJ2-1, reads GAGVSQSPSNKVTEKGKDVELRCDPISGHTALYWYRQSLGQGLEFLIYFQGNSAPDKSGLPSDRFSAERTGGSVSTLTIQRTQQEDSAVYLCASRGVGETRQFFGPGTRLTVL.